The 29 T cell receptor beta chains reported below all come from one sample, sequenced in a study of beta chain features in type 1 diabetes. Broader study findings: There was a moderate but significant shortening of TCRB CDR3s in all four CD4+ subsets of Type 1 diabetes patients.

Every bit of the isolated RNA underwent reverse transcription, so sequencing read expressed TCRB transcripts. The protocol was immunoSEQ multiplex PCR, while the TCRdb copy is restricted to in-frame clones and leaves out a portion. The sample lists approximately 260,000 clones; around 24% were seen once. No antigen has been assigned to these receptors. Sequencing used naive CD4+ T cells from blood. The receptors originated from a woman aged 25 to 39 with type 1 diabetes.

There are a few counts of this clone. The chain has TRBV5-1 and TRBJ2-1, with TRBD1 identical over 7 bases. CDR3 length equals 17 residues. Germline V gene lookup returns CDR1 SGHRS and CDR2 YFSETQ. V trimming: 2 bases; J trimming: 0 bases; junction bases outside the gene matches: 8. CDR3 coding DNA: TGCGCCAGCAGCTTAAGGGACAGATCTTTCTCCTACAATGAGCAGTTCTTC. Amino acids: CASSLRDRSFSYNEQFF.

The CDR3 DNA reads TGTGCTAGTGGTTTCCCCGGTCTGGAGGAGACCCAGTACTTC. It encodes CASGFPGLEETQYF. This sequence joins TRBV12-5 and TRBJ2-5; D ambiguous. Trimming removed 3 bases from V and 5 bases from J, with 13 bases in between. Germline V gene lookup returns CDR1 LGHNT and CDR2 FRNRAP. The CDR3 covers 14 residues.

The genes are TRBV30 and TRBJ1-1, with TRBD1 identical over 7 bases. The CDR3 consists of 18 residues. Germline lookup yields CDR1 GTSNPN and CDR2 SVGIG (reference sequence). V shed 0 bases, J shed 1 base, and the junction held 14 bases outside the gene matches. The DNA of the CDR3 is TGTGCCTGGAGTGTAACTTTCCTTGGGGACAGCGGGAACACTGAAGCTTTCTTT. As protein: CAWSVTFLGDSGNTEAFF.

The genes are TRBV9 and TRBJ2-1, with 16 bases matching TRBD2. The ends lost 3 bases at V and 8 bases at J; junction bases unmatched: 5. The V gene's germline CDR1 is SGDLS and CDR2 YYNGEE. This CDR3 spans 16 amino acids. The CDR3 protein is CASSGPGTSGRDEQFF. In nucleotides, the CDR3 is TGTGCCAGCAGCGGCCCCGGGACTAGCGGGAGGGATGAGCAGTTCTTC.

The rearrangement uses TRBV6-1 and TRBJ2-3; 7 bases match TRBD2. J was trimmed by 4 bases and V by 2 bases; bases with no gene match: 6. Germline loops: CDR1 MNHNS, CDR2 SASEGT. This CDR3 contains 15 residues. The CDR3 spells CASSEPQGGSDTQYF. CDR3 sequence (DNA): TGTGCCAGCAGTGAACCGCAGGGAGGGTCAGATACGCAGTATTTT.

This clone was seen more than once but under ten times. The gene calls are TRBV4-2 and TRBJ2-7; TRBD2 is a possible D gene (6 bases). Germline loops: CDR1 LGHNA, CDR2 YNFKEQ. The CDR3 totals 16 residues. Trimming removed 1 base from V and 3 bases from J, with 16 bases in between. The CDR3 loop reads CASSQAGYGSNYEQYF. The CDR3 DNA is TGTGCCAGCAGCCAAGCGGGGTACGGGAGTAACTACGAGCAGTACTTC.

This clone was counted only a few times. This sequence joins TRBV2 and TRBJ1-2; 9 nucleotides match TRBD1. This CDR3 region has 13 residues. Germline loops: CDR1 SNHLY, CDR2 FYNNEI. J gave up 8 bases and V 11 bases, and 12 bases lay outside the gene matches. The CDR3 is CACNLRTGAGYTF. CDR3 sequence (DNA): TGTGCCTGCAACCTTCGGACAGGGGCCGGCTACACCTTC. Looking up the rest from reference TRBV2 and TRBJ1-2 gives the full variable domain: EPEVTQTPSHQVTQMGQEVILRCVPISNHLYFYWYRQILGQKVEFLVSFYNNEISEKSEIFDDQFSVERPDGSNFTLKIRSTKLEDSAMYFCACNLRTGAGYTFGSGTRLTVV.

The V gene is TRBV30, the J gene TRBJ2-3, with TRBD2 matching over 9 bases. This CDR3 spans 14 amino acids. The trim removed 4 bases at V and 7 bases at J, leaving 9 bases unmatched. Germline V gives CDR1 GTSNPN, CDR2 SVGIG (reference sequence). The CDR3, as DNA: TGTGCCTGGAATTGGGCGGGAGGGCCACATACGCAGTATTTT. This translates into CAWNWAGGPHTQYF.

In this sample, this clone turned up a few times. The CDR3: CASSPPGPAAGYTF. The CDR3 DNA reads as TGTGCCAGCAGCCCACCAGGGCCGGCGGCGGGCTACACCTTC. The rearrangement uses TRBV4-2 and TRBJ1-2; possibly TRBD1 for D (5 bases). V lost 4 bases to trimming and J lost 8 bases, with 17 bases between them. CDR1 and CDR2 (germline): LGHNA, YNFKEQ. The CDR3 runs 14 residues.

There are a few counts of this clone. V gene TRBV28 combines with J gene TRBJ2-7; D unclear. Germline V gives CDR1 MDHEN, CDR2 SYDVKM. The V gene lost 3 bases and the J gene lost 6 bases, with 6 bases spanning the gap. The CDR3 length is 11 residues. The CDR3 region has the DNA TGTGCCAGCAGTTTTCTGCGCGAGCAGTACTTC. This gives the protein CASSFLREQYF.

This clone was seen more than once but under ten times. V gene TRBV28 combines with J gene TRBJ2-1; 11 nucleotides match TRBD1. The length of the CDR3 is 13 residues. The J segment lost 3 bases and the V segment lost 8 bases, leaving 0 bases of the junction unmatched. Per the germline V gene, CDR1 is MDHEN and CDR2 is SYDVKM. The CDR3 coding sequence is TGTGCCAGCGGGACAGGGGGCTACAATGAGCAGTTCTTC. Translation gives CASGTGGYNEQFF.

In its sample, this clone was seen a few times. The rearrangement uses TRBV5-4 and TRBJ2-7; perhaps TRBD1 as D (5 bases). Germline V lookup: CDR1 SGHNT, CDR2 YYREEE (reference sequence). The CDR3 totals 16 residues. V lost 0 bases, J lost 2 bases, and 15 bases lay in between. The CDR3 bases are TGTGCCAGCAGCTTGGTTAGGGCAGGGTCGACCTACGAGCAGTACTTC. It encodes CASSLVRAGSTYEQYF.

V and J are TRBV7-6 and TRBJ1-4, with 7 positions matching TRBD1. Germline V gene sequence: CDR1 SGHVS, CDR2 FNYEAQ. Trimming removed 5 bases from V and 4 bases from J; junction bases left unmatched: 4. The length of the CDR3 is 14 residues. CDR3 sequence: CASSPRQGNEKLFF. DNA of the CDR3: TGTGCCAGCAGCCCCCGACAGGGTAATGAAAAACTGTTTTTT. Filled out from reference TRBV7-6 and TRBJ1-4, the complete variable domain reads GAGVSQSPRYKVTKRGQDVALRCDPISGHVSLYWYRQALGQGPEFLTYFNYEAQQDKSGLPNDRFSAERPEGSISTLTIQRTEQRDSAMYRCASSPRQGNEKLFFGSGTQLSVL.

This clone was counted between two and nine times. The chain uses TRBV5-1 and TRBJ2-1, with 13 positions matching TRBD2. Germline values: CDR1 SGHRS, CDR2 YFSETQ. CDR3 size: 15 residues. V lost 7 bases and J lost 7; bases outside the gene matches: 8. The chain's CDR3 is CASGGLAGYANEQFF. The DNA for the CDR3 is TGCGCCAGCGGGGGACTAGCGGGATATGCTAATGAGCAGTTCTTC. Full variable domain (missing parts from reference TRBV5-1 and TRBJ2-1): KAGVTQTPRYLIKTRGQQVTLSCSPISGHRSVSWYQQTPGQGLQFLFEYFSETQRNKGNFPGRFSGRQFSNSRSEMNVSTLELGDSALYLCASGGLAGYANEQFFGPGTRLTVL.

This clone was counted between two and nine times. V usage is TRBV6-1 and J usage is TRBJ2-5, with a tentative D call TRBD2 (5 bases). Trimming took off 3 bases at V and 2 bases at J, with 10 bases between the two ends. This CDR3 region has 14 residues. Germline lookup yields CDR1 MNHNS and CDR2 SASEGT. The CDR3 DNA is TGTGCCAGCAGTGAGTCCTGGAGGCAAGAGACCCAGTACTTC. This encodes CASSESWRQETQYF.

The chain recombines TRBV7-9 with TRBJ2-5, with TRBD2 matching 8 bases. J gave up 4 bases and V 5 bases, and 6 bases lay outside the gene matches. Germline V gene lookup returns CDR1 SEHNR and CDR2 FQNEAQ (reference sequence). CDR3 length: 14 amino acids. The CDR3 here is CASSPGLAPETQYF. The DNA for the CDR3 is TGTGCCAGCAGCCCTGGACTAGCCCCAGAGACCCAGTACTTC.

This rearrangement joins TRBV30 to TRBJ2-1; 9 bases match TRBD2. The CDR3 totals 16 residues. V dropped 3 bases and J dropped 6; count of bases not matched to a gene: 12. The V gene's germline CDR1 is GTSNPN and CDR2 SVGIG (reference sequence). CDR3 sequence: CAWRNRGSGGSNEQFF. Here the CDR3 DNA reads TGTGCCTGGAGAAATCGGGGTAGCGGGGGATCCAATGAGCAGTTCTTC.

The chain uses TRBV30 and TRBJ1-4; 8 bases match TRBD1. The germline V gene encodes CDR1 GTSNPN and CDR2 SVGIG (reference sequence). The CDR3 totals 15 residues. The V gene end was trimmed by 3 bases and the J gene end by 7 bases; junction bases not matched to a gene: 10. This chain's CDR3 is CAWSENQGAREKLFF. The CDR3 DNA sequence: TGTGCCTGGAGCGAGAACCAGGGGGCGCGTGAAAAACTGTTTTTT.

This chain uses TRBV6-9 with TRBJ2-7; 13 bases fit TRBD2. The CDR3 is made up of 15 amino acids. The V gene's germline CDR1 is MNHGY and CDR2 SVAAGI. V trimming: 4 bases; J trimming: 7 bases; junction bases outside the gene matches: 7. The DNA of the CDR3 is TGTGCCAGCAGTTCAGGACTAGCGGGAGCTGGGGAGCAGTACTTC. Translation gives CASSSGLAGAGEQYF.

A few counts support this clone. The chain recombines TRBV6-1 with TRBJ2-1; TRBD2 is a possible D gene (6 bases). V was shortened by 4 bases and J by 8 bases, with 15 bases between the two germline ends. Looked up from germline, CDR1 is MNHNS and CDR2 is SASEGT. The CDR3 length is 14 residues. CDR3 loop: CASSVASAAHEQFF. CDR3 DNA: TGTGCCAGCAGTGTGGCTAGCGCCGCCCATGAGCAGTTCTTC.

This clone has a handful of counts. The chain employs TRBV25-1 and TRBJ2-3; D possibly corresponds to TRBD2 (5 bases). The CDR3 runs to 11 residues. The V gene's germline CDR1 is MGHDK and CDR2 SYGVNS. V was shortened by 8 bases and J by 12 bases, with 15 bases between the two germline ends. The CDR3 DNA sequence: TGTGCCAGCTCCGGACTCCGTATCCAGTATTTT. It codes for CASSGLRIQYF.

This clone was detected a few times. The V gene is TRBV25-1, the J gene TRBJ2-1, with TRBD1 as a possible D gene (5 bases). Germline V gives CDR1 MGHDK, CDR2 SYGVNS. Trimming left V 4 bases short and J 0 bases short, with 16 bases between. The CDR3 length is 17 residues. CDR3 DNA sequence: TGTGCCAGCAGTGCCACAGTGGACACTAACTCCTACAATGAGCAGTTCTTC. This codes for CASSATVDTNSYNEQFF.

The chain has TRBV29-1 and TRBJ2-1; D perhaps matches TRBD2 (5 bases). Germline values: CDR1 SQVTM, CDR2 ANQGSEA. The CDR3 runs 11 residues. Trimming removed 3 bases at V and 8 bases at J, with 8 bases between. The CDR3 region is CSVDRGYEQFF. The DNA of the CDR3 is TGCAGCGTTGACCGAGGGTATGAGCAGTTCTTC.

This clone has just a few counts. For the CDR3, the DNA is TGTGCCAGCAGTGGACTAGCGGGAGGAGGTAATGAGCAGTTCTTC. Encoded protein: CASSGLAGGGNEQFF. The genes are TRBV6-1 and TRBJ2-1, with 13 nucleotides matching TRBD2. From germline, CDR1 is MNHNS and CDR2 SASEGT. After removal of 4 bases from V and 7 bases from J, the junction contained 4 bases not matched to a gene. The CDR3 contains 15 residues.

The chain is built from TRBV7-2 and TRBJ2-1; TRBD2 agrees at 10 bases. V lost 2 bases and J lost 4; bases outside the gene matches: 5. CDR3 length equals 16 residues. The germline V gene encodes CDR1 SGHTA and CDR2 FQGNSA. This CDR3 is CASSLWLAGAYNEQFF. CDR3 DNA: TGTGCCAGCAGCTTATGGCTAGCGGGAGCGTACAATGAGCAGTTCTTC.

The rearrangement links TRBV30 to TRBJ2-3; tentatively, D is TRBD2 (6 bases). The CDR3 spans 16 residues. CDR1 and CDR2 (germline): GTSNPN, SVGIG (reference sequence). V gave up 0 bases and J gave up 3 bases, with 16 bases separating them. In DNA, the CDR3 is TGTGCCTGGAGTGTTCATTCGGGACTGATGACAGATACGCAGTATTTT. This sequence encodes CAWSVHSGLMTDTQYF.

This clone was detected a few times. Here the CDR3 DNA reads TGCAGCGACGTGACAGGGGAATTTTCCTACGAGCAGTACTTC. Residues: CSDVTGEFSYEQYF. This chain connects TRBV29-1 to TRBJ2-7, with TRBD1 identical over 8 bases. The CDR3 has 14 amino acids. CDR1 is SQVTM, CDR2 ANQGSEA, per germline. V dropped 7 bases and J dropped 1; count of bases not matched to a gene: 9.

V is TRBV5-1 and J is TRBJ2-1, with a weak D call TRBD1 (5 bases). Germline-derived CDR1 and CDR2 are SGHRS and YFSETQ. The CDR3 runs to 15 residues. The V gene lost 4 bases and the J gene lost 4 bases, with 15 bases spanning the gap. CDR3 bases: TGCGCCAGCAGCCCCCGGCAGGGCCGGTACAATGAGCAGTTCTTC. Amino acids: CASSPRQGRYNEQFF.

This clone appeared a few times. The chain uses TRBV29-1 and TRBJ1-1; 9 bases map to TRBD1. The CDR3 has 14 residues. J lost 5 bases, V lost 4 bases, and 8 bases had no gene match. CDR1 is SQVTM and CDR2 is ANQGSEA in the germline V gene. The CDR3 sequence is CSVGRDRAGTEAFF. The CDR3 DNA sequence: TGCAGCGTTGGTCGGGACAGGGCGGGTACTGAAGCTTTCTTT.